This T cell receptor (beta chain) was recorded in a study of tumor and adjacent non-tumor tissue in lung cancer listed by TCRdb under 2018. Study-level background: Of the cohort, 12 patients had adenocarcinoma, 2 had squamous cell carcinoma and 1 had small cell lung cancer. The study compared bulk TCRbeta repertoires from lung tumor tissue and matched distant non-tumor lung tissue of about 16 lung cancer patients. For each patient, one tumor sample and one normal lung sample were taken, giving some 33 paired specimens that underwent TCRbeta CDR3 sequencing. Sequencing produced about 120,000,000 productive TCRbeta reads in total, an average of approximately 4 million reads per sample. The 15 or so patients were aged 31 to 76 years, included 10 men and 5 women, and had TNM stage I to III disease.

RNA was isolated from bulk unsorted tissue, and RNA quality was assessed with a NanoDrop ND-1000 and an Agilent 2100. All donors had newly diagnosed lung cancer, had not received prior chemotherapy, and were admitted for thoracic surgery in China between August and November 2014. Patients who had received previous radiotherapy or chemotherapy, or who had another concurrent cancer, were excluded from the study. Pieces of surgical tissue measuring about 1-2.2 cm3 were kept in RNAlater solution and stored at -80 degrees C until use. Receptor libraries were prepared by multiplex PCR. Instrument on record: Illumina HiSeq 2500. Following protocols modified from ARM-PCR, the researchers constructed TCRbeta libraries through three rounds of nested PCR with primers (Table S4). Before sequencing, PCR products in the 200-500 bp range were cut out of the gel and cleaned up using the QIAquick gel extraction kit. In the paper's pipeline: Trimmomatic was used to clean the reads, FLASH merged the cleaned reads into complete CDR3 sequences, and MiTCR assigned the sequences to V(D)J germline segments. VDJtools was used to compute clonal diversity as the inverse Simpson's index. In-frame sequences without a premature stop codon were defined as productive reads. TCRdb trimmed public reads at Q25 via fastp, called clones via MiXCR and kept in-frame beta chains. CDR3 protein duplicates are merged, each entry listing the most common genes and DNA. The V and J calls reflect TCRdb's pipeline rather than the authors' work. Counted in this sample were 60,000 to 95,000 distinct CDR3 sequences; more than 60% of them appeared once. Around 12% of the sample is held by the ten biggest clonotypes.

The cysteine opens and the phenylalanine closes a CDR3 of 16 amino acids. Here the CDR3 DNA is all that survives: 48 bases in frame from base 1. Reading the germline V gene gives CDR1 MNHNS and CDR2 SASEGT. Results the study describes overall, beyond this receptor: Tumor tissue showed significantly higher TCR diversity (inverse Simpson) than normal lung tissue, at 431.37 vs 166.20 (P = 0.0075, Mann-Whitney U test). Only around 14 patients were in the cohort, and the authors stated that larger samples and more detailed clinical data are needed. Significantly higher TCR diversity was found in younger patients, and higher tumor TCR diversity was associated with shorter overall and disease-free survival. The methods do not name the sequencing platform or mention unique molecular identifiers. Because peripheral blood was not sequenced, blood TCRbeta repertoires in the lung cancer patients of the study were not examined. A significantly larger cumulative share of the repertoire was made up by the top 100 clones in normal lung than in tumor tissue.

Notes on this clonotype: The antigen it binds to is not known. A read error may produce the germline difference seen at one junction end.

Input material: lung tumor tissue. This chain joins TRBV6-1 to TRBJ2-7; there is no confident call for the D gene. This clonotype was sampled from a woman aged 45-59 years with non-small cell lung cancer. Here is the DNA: TGTGCCAGCAATCAAACCGCCCGGACGGATACCTACGAGCAGTATTTC. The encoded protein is CASNQTARTDTYEQYF.